Below, 25 T cell receptor beta chains from the same sample are listed, as sequenced in a study of blood T cell repertoires in COVID-19. Produced via immunoSEQ multiplex PCR; TCRdb's table is partial and in-frame only. The data show about 280,000 clones, 88% seen once. Sample: peripheral blood. These receptor sequences come from a woman in her 30s with COVID-19, enrolled during active disease.

This chain links TRBV4-3 with TRBJ2-7; 8 bases match TRBD2. After removal of 4 bases from V and 3 bases from J, the junction contained 8 bases not matched to a gene. Germline CDR1 is LGHNA and CDR2 is YSLEER. The CDR3 has 15 residues. The CDR3 DNA follows: TGCGCCAGCAGCCTGTCGAGGAGCGGGAGCTACGAGCAGTACTTC. Translated: CASSLSRSGSYEQYF.

The genes are TRBV29-1 and TRBJ2-1, with TRBD2 identical over 9 bases. The CDR3 consists of 18 residues. Per the germline V gene, CDR1 is SQVTM and CDR2 is ANQGSEA. J was trimmed by 0 bases and V by 4 bases; bases with no gene match: 13. CDR3 nucleotide sequence: TGCAGCGTTGGGAGTAGCGGGAGAAGTGGTAGCTCCTACAATGAGCAGTTCTTC. Translation gives CSVGSSGRSGSSYNEQFF.

This chain joins TRBV7-2 and TRBJ1-4; 7 positions match TRBD1. The CDR3 loop spans 13 amino acids. With V trimmed by 5 bases and J by 8 bases, 5 bases remained unmatched. CDR1 SGHTA and CDR2 FQGNSA come from the germline V gene. CDR3 in amino acids: CASSMTGREKLFF. The CDR3, as DNA: TGTGCCAGCAGCATGACAGGGAGAGAAAAACTGTTTTTT.

This chain connects TRBV2 to TRBJ1-5, with 7 nucleotides matching TRBD1. The V gene end was trimmed by 3 bases and the J gene end by 4 bases; junction bases not matched to a gene: 0. The CDR3 sequence is 13 residues long. The germline V gene encodes CDR1 SNHLY and CDR2 FYNNEI. This chain's CDR3 is CASSETGNQPQHF. CDR3 DNA: TGTGCCAGCAGTGAGACAGGGAATCAGCCCCAGCATTTT.

This chain uses TRBV7-9 with TRBJ1-2; the D gene is possibly TRBD1 (6 bases). Germline CDR1 reads SEHNR; CDR2 reads FQNEAQ (reference sequence). CDR3 length equals 14 residues. The V and J ends lost 5 bases and 7 bases respectively, with 17 bases between them. CDR3 protein: CASSQAGQFIGYTF. The CDR3 DNA reads as TGTGCCAGCAGCCAAGCCGGACAGTTTATTGGCTACACCTTC.

This clone was seen just once. The chain is built from TRBV28 and TRBJ1-3, with a tentative D call TRBD1 (6 bases). CDR1 and CDR2 (germline): MDHEN, SYDVKM. The CDR3 extends over 15 amino acids. The V and J ends lost 4 bases and 4 bases respectively, with 14 bases between them. The CDR3 loop reads CASSSAQGEGNTIYF. In nucleotides, the CDR3 is TGTGCCAGCAGTTCGGCACAGGGAGAGGGAAACACCATATATTTT.

J is TRBJ2-5 and V is TRBV7-2; D possibly corresponds to TRBD2 (6 bases). Trimming took off 6 bases at V and 7 bases at J, with 21 bases between the two ends. The CDR3 spans 15 residues. CDR1 is SGHTA, CDR2 FQGNSA, per germline. CDR3 bases: TGTGCCAGCAGTCTCGGACTTACTGGGCGGGGGACCCAGTACTTC. Protein: CASSLGLTGRGTQYF.

The chain joins TRBV9 to TRBJ2-3, with TRBD2 as a possible D gene (6 bases). Germline lookup yields CDR1 SGDLS and CDR2 YYNGEE. The CDR3 runs to 17 residues. V lost 3 bases to trimming and J lost 2 bases, with 19 bases between them. CDR3 protein: CASSGDDLGGNTDTQYF. For the CDR3, the DNA is TGTGCCAGCAGCGGAGATGACCTGGGCGGGAACACAGATACGCAGTATTTT.

The J gene is TRBJ1-5, the V gene TRBV5-1, with 8 nucleotides matching TRBD1. In germline, CDR1 is SGHRS, CDR2 YFSETQ. The CDR3 consists of 13 residues. The J segment lost 6 bases and the V segment lost 4 bases, leaving 3 bases of the junction unmatched. The CDR3 bases are TGCGCCAGCAGCATCAGGGGGCCTCAGCCCCAGCATTTT. As protein: CASSIRGPQPQHF.

Notes on this clone: This same CDR3 is encoded by further DNA sequences in the sample. The chain is built from TRBV27 and TRBJ2-7, with TRBD1 identical over 7 bases. J was trimmed by 1 base and V by 3 bases; bases with no gene match: 0. This CDR3 spans 13 amino acids. Per the germline V gene, CDR1 is MNHEY and CDR2 is SMNVEV (reference sequence). The chain's CDR3 is CASSLGQSYEQYF. The CDR3, as DNA: TGTGCCAGCAGTTTGGGACAGTCCTACGAGCAGTACTTC.

The rearrangement uses TRBV4-3 and TRBJ1-4; TRBD1 is a possible D gene (6 bases). The CDR3 runs to 17 residues. Germline V CDR1 and CDR2: LGHNA, YSLEER. V was clipped by 1 base and J by 0 bases, with 12 bases between them. CDR3 amino acids: CASSQVPGHATNEKLFF. CDR3 DNA sequence: TGCGCCAGCAGCCAAGTCCCGGGACACGCAACTAATGAAAAACTGTTTTTT.

This clone turned up a few times. The CDR3 nucleotides are TGTGCCAGCAGCCCTTCCTACGAGCAGTACTTC. This codes for CASSPSYEQYF. The chain joins TRBV11-2 to TRBJ2-7; D is ambiguous. In germline, CDR1 is SGHAT, CDR2 FQNNGV. The ends were cut back, 5 bases at V and 1 base at J, with 3 bases in the middle. CDR3 length equals 11 residues.

This sequence joins TRBV28 and TRBJ1-1; D gene ambiguous. Looked up from germline, CDR1 is MDHEN and CDR2 is SYDVKM. With 2 bases removed from V and 1 base from J, the gap between germline ends came to 5 bases. The length of the CDR3 is 13 residues. The CDR3 loop reads CASSLPGNTEAFF. The CDR3 DNA is TGTGCCAGCAGTTTACCGGGGAACACTGAAGCTTTCTTT.

The chain links TRBV3-1 (or the pseudogene TRBV3-2) to TRBJ2-3; 11 nucleotides agree with TRBD2. The CDR3 runs 16 residues. Per germline, CDR1 LGHDT and CDR2 YNNKEL (reference sequence). V shed 3 bases, J shed 2 bases, and the junction held 4 bases outside the gene matches. CDR3 in DNA: TGTGCCAGCAGCCACGGGACTAGCGGCCCCACAGATACGCAGTATTTT. It is translated as CASSHGTSGPTDTQYF.

This clone has only a few counts. The V call is TRBV7-9, the J call TRBJ2-5, with 12 bases fitting TRBD2. Trimming cost V 0 bases and J 2 bases; bases outside gene matches: 4. Germline CDR1 reads SEHNR; CDR2 reads FQNEAQ (reference sequence). The CDR3 contains 17 residues. CDR3 loop: CASSLALAGGLQETQYF. CDR3 coding DNA: TGTGCCAGCAGCTTAGCGCTAGCGGGAGGGCTTCAAGAGACCCAGTACTTC.

The V call is TRBV19, the J call TRBJ2-2; 11 bases are a match to TRBD2. With 3 bases clipped from V and 4 bases from J, the junction kept 4 bases outside the gene matches. CDR1 is LNHDA and CDR2 is SQIVND in the germline V gene (reference sequence). CDR3 length equals 16 residues. For the CDR3, the DNA is TGTGCCAGTAGTATTCCTAGCGGGAGGCTCACCGGGGAGCTGTTTTTT. Its translation is CASSIPSGRLTGELFF.

The V gene is TRBV20-1, the J gene TRBJ1-2; D uncertain. The germline V gene has CDR1 DFQATT and CDR2 SNEGSKA (reference sequence). Trimming pared 1 base from V and 7 bases from J, leaving 7 bases between. The CDR3 sequence is 11 residues long. DNA for the CDR3: TGCAGTGCTAGAGTAGCCCTTGGCTACACCTTC. It specifies CSARVALGYTF.

The CDR3 bases are TGTGCCAGCAGCTTAGATGATCTAGCGGGAGTCGTCTACGAGCAGTACTTC. Residues: CASSLDDLAGVVYEQYF. This rearrangement joins TRBV11-2 to TRBJ2-7, with TRBD2 identical over 10 bases. Looked up from germline, CDR1 is SGHAT and CDR2 is FQNNGV. Germline trimming cut 0 bases from V and 3 bases from J; bases unmatched to any gene: 8. The length of the CDR3 is 17 residues.

This clone was picked up one time. The J gene is TRBJ1-3, the V gene TRBV2; D unclear. The V gene's germline CDR1 is SNHLY and CDR2 FYNNEI. The CDR3 loop spans 15 amino acids. Trimming removed 7 bases at V and 2 bases at J, with 15 bases between. The CDR3 reads CASNIDRGAGNTIYF. CDR3 in DNA: TGTGCCAGCAACATCGACCGAGGCGCTGGAAACACCATATATTTT.

The J gene is TRBJ1-2, the V gene TRBV2, with 8 bases matching TRBD1. Trimming at V came to 6 bases and at J to 6 bases, leaving 6 bases not matched to a gene. Per germline, CDR1 SNHLY and CDR2 FYNNEI. There are 13 residues in the CDR3. This chain's CDR3 is CASSATGGDGYTF. CDR3 in DNA: TGTGCCAGCAGCGCCACAGGGGGGGATGGCTACACCTTC.

This clone has only one observation. The chain has TRBV3-1 (or the pseudogene TRBV3-2) and TRBJ2-3; 7 positions agree with TRBD2. The CDR3 length is 15 residues. Germline trimming cut 3 bases from V and 6 bases from J; bases unmatched to any gene: 9. The germline V gene has CDR1 LGHDT and CDR2 YNNKEL (reference sequence). The CDR3 DNA is TGTGCCAGCAGCCAGGGGGGGGACCTTTTGGATACGCAGTATTTT. Translated: CASSQGGDLLDTQYF.

This chain links TRBV7-2 with TRBJ2-5, with 8 bases lining up with TRBD2. Losses at the gene ends were 0 bases for V and 2 bases for J; bases not matched to a gene: 2. This CDR3 has 15 amino acids. Per germline, CDR1 SGHTA and CDR2 FQGNSA. The CDR3 protein is CASSLASGTQETQYF. The CDR3 DNA reads TGTGCCAGCAGCTTAGCTAGCGGGACTCAAGAGACCCAGTACTTC.

This chain uses TRBV5-1 with TRBJ2-1; the match to TRBD2 covers 8 bases. The CDR3 contains 18 residues. Per germline, CDR1 SGHRS and CDR2 YFSETQ. Trimming cost V 0 bases and J 3 bases; bases outside gene matches: 11. The CDR3 DNA sequence: TGCGCCAGCAGCTTGGTTTCCACGGGAGGGGGATTCTACAATGAGCAGTTCTTC. Translated, it gives CASSLVSTGGGFYNEQFF.

The rearrangement links TRBV5-6 to TRBJ2-1; TRBD2 agrees at 13 bases. Germline V lookup: CDR1 SGHDT, CDR2 YYEEEE. With 4 bases clipped from V and 9 bases from J, the junction kept 7 bases outside the gene matches. This CDR3 region has 15 residues. The CDR3 bases are TGTGCCAGCAGCACTGGACTAGCGGGAGTCCTTGAGCAGTTCTTC. The encoded protein is CASSTGLAGVLEQFF.

The chain uses TRBV30 and TRBJ2-2, with D possibly being TRBD2 (6 bases). This CDR3 comprises 15 residues. V was pared by 1 base and J by 5 bases, with 14 bases between. The germline CDR1 and CDR2 sequences are GTSNPN and SVGIG (reference sequence). CDR3 in amino acids: CAWSAVSGRTGELFF. The CDR3 region has the DNA TGTGCCTGGAGTGCTGTCAGCGGGCGTACCGGGGAGCTGTTTTTT. The full variable domain, its missing parts supplied by reference TRBV30 and TRBJ2-2, is SQTIHQWPATLVQPVGSPLSLECTVEGTSNPNLYWYRQAAGRGLQLLFYSVGIGQISSEVPQNLSASRPQDRQFILSSKKLLLSDSGFYLCAWSAVSGRTGELFFGEGSRLTVL.